Given below is one T cell receptor (beta chain) in context. What it binds is not known. The CDR3 is 16 residues long. Trimming cost V 1 base and J 2 bases; bases outside gene matches: 8. Per the germline V gene, CDR1 is MNHEY and CDR2 is SVGAGI. The entry originates in a study of PD-1 blockade in classical Hodgkin lymphoma. Study-level findings and limits: Relapsed/refractory patients reportedly had lower baseline diversity than newly diagnosed patients. Prior therapy or disease activity may underlie the repertoire differences, whose causes remain undefined.

Libraries were prepared by immunoSEQ multiplex PCR; TCRdb keeps only in-frame clonotypes and omits some of them. The sample has 90,000 to 95,000 clones; about 88% are singletons. All patients experienced relapse after autologous stem cell transplantation, and brentuximab vedotin exposure was variable. The rearrangement joins TRBV6-5 to TRBJ2-7; 7 bases line up with TRBD1. The material sequenced was peripheral blood mononuclear cells (PBMCs), taken before the second cycle of nivolumab. This TCR came from a human donor with classical Hodgkin lymphoma. CDR3 residues: CASSYYSGTETYEQYF. The CDR3 nucleotides are TGTGCCAGCAGTTACTACTCCGGGACAGAGACCTACGAGCAGTACTTC.